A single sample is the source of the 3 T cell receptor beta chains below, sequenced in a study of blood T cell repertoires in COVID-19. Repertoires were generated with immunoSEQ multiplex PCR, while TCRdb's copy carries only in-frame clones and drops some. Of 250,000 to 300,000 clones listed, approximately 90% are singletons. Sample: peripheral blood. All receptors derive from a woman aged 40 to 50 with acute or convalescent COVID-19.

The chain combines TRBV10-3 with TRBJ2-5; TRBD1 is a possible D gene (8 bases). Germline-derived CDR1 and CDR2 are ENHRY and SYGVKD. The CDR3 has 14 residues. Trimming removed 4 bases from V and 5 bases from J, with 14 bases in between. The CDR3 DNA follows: TGTGCCATCAGTGGACAGGGGCGGGAGGAGACCCAGTACTTC. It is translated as CAISGQGREETQYF.

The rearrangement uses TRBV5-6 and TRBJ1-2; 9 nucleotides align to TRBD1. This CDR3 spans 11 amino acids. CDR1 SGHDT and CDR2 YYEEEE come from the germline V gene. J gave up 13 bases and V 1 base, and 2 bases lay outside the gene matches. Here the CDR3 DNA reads TGTGCCAGCAGCTTGATGGGACAGGGCACCTTC. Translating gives CASSLMGQGTF.

The chain's CDR3 is CASSLDLGGETQYF. For the CDR3, the DNA is TGCGCCAGCAGCTTGGACCTTGGAGGGGAGACCCAGTACTTC. This chain joins TRBV5-1 and TRBJ2-5; D possibly corresponds to TRBD2 (6 bases). Germline-derived CDR1 and CDR2 are SGHRS and YFSETQ. CDR3 length: 14 residues. Trimming shortened V by 0 bases and J by 5 bases, and 11 bases separated the two germline ends. Variable domain in full (rest from reference TRBV5-1 and TRBJ2-5): KAGVTQTPRYLIKTRGQQVTLSCSPISGHRSVSWYQQTPGQGLQFLFEYFSETQRNKGNFPGRFSGRQFSNSRSEMNVSTLELGDSALYLCASSLDLGGETQYFGPGTRLLVL.